The sequence of this T cell receptor (beta chain) was determined in a study of cytomegalovirus exposure and HLA in healthy donors. For this clone: Its antigen is as yet unknown. One junction end does not reproduce the germline sequence, and a read error may be involved.

The primer mix had 60 Vbeta and 13 Jbeta primers. Only in-frame clones appear in the TCRdb table, and some are missing; sequencing was by immunoSEQ multiplex PCR. The repertoire holds under 70,000 clones, 65% to 70% seen once, with under 2.5% in the top ten. Germline values: CDR1 MGHDK, CDR2 SYGVNS. The CDR3 extends over 14 amino acids. Points from the study as a whole: Association of 15,000 to 20,000 TCR beta sequences with HLA alleles was found at 0.05 false discovery rate in a later analysis. Among TCR beta chains of equal frequency, HLA-associated ones were more clonally expanded in a later analysis. In a later analysis, a genetic analysis reported fewer productive-TCR N-insertions in an Asian-associated ancestry cluster than the cohort average.

Sequencing was carried out using PBMCs. This receptor was identified in a woman younger than 45 in good health and CMV-seronegative. This chain links TRBV25-1 with TRBJ1-6; 8 positions agree with TRBD1. CDR3 protein: CASSRTGLNSPLHF. Here the CDR3 DNA reads TGTGCCAGCAGTAGGACAGGGCTAAATTCCCCCCTCCACTTT. Filled out from reference TRBV25-1 and TRBJ1-6, the complete variable domain reads EADIYQTPRYLVIGTGKKITLECSQTMGHDKMYWYQQDPGMELHLIHYSYGVNSTEKGDLSSESTVSRIRTEHFPLTLESARPSHTSQYLCASSRTGLNSPLHFGNGTRLTVT.